A single sample is the source of the 24 T cell receptor beta chains below, sequenced in a study of cytomegalovirus exposure and HLA in healthy donors. This PCR relied on a set of 60 Vbeta primers and 13 Jbeta primers. Here immunoSEQ multiplex PCR was the method, and the copy in TCRdb shows in-frame clones only, minus some. The sample holds about 130,000 clones, over 70% seen once. Sequencing was performed on PBMCs. Receptors originate from a woman between 40 and 50 years old in good health and CMV-seronegative.

The chain employs TRBV9 and TRBJ2-7; 7 bases match TRBD1. The CDR3 length is 16 residues. Germline V gene sequence: CDR1 SGDLS, CDR2 YYNGEE. V lost 4 bases, J lost 9 bases, and 19 bases stayed unmatched. The CDR3 region is CASSPDRSYPDAGQYF. The CDR3 DNA reads as TGTGCCAGCAGCCCGGACAGGTCATATCCGGATGCAGGGCAGTACTTC.

The chain is built from TRBV7-3 and TRBJ2-1, with 7 bases identical to TRBD2. The ends lost 4 bases at V and 2 bases at J; junction bases unmatched: 5. The CDR3 is made up of 15 amino acids. Per the germline V gene, CDR1 is SGHTA and CDR2 is FQGTGA. The DNA of the CDR3 is TGTGCCAGCAGCTCAAGCGGGGCTACCTACAATGAGCAGTTCTTC. Translating it yields CASSSSGATYNEQFF.

The chain couples TRBV10-3 to TRBJ2-5; D call uncertain. Trimming shortened V by 10 bases and J by 5 bases, and 17 bases separated the two germline ends. This CDR3 comprises 13 residues. CDR1 ENHRY and CDR2 SYGVKD come from the germline V gene. The CDR3 DNA follows: TGTGCCACCTACGTCGTCCGGCGGGAGACCCAGTACTTC. Its translation: CATYVVRRETQYF.

The J gene is TRBJ1-5, the V gene TRBV30, with unresolved D. Deletions cut 2 bases from V and 7 bases from J, with 12 bases between. The CDR3 is 13 amino acids. Per germline, CDR1 GTSNPN and CDR2 SVGIG (reference sequence). CDR3 coding DNA: TGTGCCTGGAGTCGAGGGAAAGGGCAGCCCCAGCATTTT. Residues: CAWSRGKGQPQHF.

V usage is TRBV6-5 and J usage is TRBJ2-2, with 7 bases fitting TRBD2. The CDR3 loop spans 16 amino acids. J lost 1 base, V lost 4 bases, and 6 bases had no gene match. Germline V gene data show CDR1 as MNHEY and CDR2 as SVGAGI. The CDR3 DNA is TGTGCCAGCAGTTCCGTGGGGGAGGGGAACACCGGGGAGCTGTTTTTT. It is translated as CASSSVGEGNTGELFF.

The rearrangement links TRBV11-2 to TRBJ2-7; D is unclear. Looked up from germline, CDR1 is SGHAT and CDR2 is FQNNGV. The CDR3 is 13 amino acids. V shed 1 base and J shed 2 bases, with 6 bases lying between them. CDR3 loop: CASSLGPAYEQYF. For the CDR3, the DNA is TGTGCCAGCAGCTTAGGCCCGGCCTACGAGCAGTACTTC.

This chain uses TRBV15 with TRBJ1-2, with a possible D match to TRBD1 (5 bases). Trimming removed 3 bases from V and 4 bases from J, with 18 bases in between. The CDR3 covers 16 residues. CDR1 and CDR2 from the germline V gene are LNHNV and YYDKDF (reference sequence). The CDR3 nucleotides are TGTGCCACCAGCAGTGCCGGGACTCGCGGATCCTATGGCTACACCTTC. It codes for CATSSAGTRGSYGYTF.

This chain links TRBV2 with TRBJ2-2; 9 bases line up with TRBD2. The CDR3 has 16 residues. With 6 bases clipped from V and 7 bases from J, the junction kept 12 bases outside the gene matches. From germline, CDR1 is SNHLY and CDR2 FYNNEI. CDR3: CASRREIAGVIGELFF. The CDR3 nucleotides read TGTGCCAGCAGAAGGGAGATAGCGGGAGTCATCGGGGAGCTGTTTTTT.

V and J are TRBV5-4 and TRBJ2-7; maybe TRBD2 (5 bases). V dropped 0 bases and J dropped 8 bases, with 12 bases sitting between them. Germline lookup yields CDR1 SGHNT and CDR2 YYREEE (reference sequence). This CDR3 is built from 13 residues. As DNA, the CDR3 is TGTGCCAGCAGCTTGGAGGTAGGGAGTCAGCAGTACTTC. This gives the protein CASSLEVGSQQYF.

The chain employs TRBV6-1 and TRBJ1-5; 9 positions match TRBD1. CDR1 is MNHNS and CDR2 is SASEGT in the germline V gene. This CDR3 has 14 residues. Germline trimming cut 8 bases from V and 6 bases from J; bases unmatched to any gene: 8. The chain's CDR3 is CASCKQGAIQPQHF. CDR3 coding DNA: TGTGCCAGCTGCAAACAGGGGGCGATTCAGCCCCAGCATTTT.

Notes on this clone: At one end, the junction sequence differs from germline, possibly due to a read error. The chain recombines TRBV18 with TRBJ1-1; D is possibly TRBD1 (5 bases). The CDR3 spans 16 residues. Germline CDR1 and CDR2: KGHSH and LQKENI. The CDR3 coding sequence is TGTGCCAGCTCACCAGTTTGGGGGGGAAAGAACACTGAAACTTTCTTT. Amino acid sequence: CASSPVWGGKNTETFF.

The chain recombines TRBV27 with TRBJ2-1, with 10 bases lining up with TRBD2. The J segment lost 4 bases and the V segment lost 3 bases, leaving 3 bases of the junction unmatched. The length of the CDR3 is 15 residues. Germline CDR1 MNHEY, CDR2 SMNVEV (reference sequence). CDR3 region: CASSFSGGTYNEQFF. The CDR3 DNA sequence: TGTGCCAGCAGTTTTAGCGGGGGGACTTACAATGAGCAGTTCTTC.

The chain links TRBV25-1 to TRBJ2-2; D might be TRBD1 (6 bases). Deletions cut 4 bases from V and 0 bases from J, with 9 bases between. CDR1 and CDR2 from the germline V gene are MGHDK and SYGVNS. The length of the CDR3 is 15 residues. This CDR3 is CASSVSGANTGELFF. The CDR3 DNA reads TGTGCCAGCAGTGTATCAGGGGCGAACACCGGGGAGCTGTTTTTT.

This clone was observed a single time. V gene TRBV7-8 combines with J gene TRBJ2-1; 8 nucleotides match TRBD2. Germline assignment: CDR1 SGHVS and CDR2 FQNEAQ. Trimming took 6 bases from V and 4 from J; bases not matched to a gene: 2. This CDR3 is 13 amino acids long. CDR3 loop: CASRASGYNEQFF. Here the CDR3 DNA reads TGTGCCAGCAGGGCTAGCGGGTACAATGAGCAGTTCTTC.

Only one count was recorded for this clone. The chain joins TRBV28 to TRBJ2-7; tentatively, D is TRBD2 (5 bases). This CDR3 region has 12 residues. Looked up from germline, CDR1 is MDHEN and CDR2 is SYDVKM. Deletions cut 5 bases from V and 7 bases from J, with 12 bases between. For the CDR3, the DNA is TGTGCCAGCAGTCTACGGACGGGGGAGCAGTACTTC. Translated: CASSLRTGEQYF.

A word on this clone: An end of the junction differs from the germline gene, which may be a read error. The CDR3: CACRQGWGAVFGAGANGLTF. In nucleotides, the CDR3 is TGTGCCTGTCGACAGGGGTGGGGAGCGGTTTTTGGCGCTGGGGCCAACGGCCTGACTTTC. The genes are TRBV30 and TRBJ2-6; 8 bases are a match to TRBD1. Germline CDR1 reads GTSNPN; CDR2 reads SVGIG (reference sequence). This CDR3 spans 20 amino acids. The entire variable domain, with the rest obtained from reference TRBV30 and TRBJ2-6, is as follows: SQTIHQWPATLVQPVGSPLSLECTVEGTSNPNLYWYRQAAGRGLQLLFYSVGIGQISSEVPQNLSASRPQDRQFILSSKKLLLSDSGFYLCACRQGWGAVFGAGANGLTFGAGSRLTVL.

This clone was detected only once. The chain couples TRBV27 to TRBJ2-7; 7 nucleotides line up with TRBD1. Germline V lookup: CDR1 MNHEY, CDR2 SMNVEV (reference sequence). The CDR3 contains 15 residues. The V and J ends lost 5 bases and 3 bases, in that order; junction bases with no gene match: 10. CDR3 in amino acids: CASSPLGGSDYEQYF. Written as DNA, the CDR3 is TGTGCCAGCAGTCCATTAGGGGGCTCCGACTACGAGCAGTACTTC.

This clone was counted a few times. CDR3 bases: TGTGCCAGCAGTGAAGGGACTAGCGGTTCCTACGAGCAGTACTTC. It is translated as CASSEGTSGSYEQYF. V usage is TRBV25-1 and J usage is TRBJ2-7; 11 nucleotides match TRBD2. V lost 2 bases and J lost 1; bases outside the gene matches: 1. Germline V gives CDR1 MGHDK, CDR2 SYGVNS. The CDR3 runs to 15 residues.

This clone occurred a few times. V and J are TRBV27 and TRBJ2-2, with a tentative D call TRBD1 (5 bases). Trimming pared 10 bases from V and 1 base from J, leaving 13 bases between. The CDR3 extends over 14 amino acids. The germline CDR1 and CDR2 sequences are MNHEY and SMNVEV (reference sequence). The CDR3 loop reads CATTLTGNTGELFF. Here the CDR3 DNA reads TGTGCCACCACATTAACAGGGAACACCGGGGAGCTGTTTTTT.

This rearrangement joins TRBV5-6 to TRBJ1-2, with D possibly being TRBD1 (6 bases). Deletions cut 6 bases from V and 2 bases from J, with 11 bases between. CDR1 is SGHDT and CDR2 is YYEEEE in the germline V gene. The CDR3 length is 13 residues. CDR3 residues: CASKTGTNYGYTF. Written as DNA, the CDR3 is TGTGCCAGCAAGACAGGTACCAACTATGGCTACACCTTC. Full variable domain (missing parts from reference TRBV5-6 and TRBJ1-2): DAGVTQSPTHLIKTRGQQVTLRCSPKSGHDTVSWYQQALGQGPQFIFQYYEEEERQRGNFPDRFSGHQFPNYSSELNVNALLLGDSALYLCASKTGTNYGYTFGSGTRLTVV.

As DNA, the CDR3 is TGTGCCAGCAGTGACCAAGGGTTCCCAGGGGCTTTCTTT. This encodes CASSDQGFPGAFF. The chain joins TRBV2 to TRBJ1-1; D is possibly TRBD1 (5 bases). Trimming removed 3 bases from V and 11 bases from J, with 16 bases in between. The CDR3 spans 13 residues. Germline V lookup: CDR1 SNHLY, CDR2 FYNNEI.

The chain joins TRBV5-8 to TRBJ1-2, with a weak D call TRBD1 (5 bases). The CDR3 loop spans 17 amino acids. V lost 1 base, J lost 0 bases, and 16 bases lay in between. CDR1 is SGHTS and CDR2 is YDEGEE in the germline V gene. The CDR3 DNA reads as TGTGCCAGCAGCTTGTACGGGGGTTATTTAGCTAACTATGGCTACACCTTC. Translated: CASSLYGGYLANYGYTF.

The chain recombines TRBV5-1 with TRBJ1-1; 7 bases are shared with TRBD1. The CDR3 length is 15 residues. V was clipped by 0 bases and J by 1 base; unmatched bases: 3. Germline CDR1 SGHRS, CDR2 YFSETQ. The DNA for the CDR3 is TGCGCCAGCAGCTTGGCCGGGACAGCGAACACTGAAGCTTTCTTT. Translated: CASSLAGTANTEAFF.

J is TRBJ1-4 and V is TRBV6-1; 8 bases match TRBD1. V gave up 2 bases and J gave up 9 bases; unmatched junction bases: 11. This CDR3 is built from 16 residues. Germline lookup yields CDR1 MNHNS and CDR2 SASEGT. The CDR3 region is CASSELGDRFGKKLFF. Written as DNA, the CDR3 is TGTGCCAGCAGTGAACTTGGGGACAGGTTTGGGAAAAAACTGTTTTTT.